This T cell receptor (beta chain) was sequenced in a study of blood T cell repertoires in COVID-19. Study-wide context: Italy, Spain and the United States were the sources of the convalescent and acute COVID-19 samples. PBMCs, B-cell-depleted T cells, or T cells were the source of the cDNA or gDNA that made up the material.

This CDR3 has 13 residues. With 1 base clipped from V and 10 bases from J, the junction kept 6 bases outside the gene matches. In germline, CDR1 is LGHNT, CDR2 FRNRAP. Recruits, aged roughly 18 to 95 years, lived in 20 to 30 US areas. Researchers sorted participants into cohorts using their self-reported clinical history. Clones were sequenced by immunoSEQ multiplex PCR, and TCRdb holds only the in-frame ones, with some missing. The sample includes about 270,000 clones, around 90% of them seen just once. The V and J genes are TRBV12-5 and TRBJ2-7; TRBD2 matches at 8 bases. Sequenced material: PBMCs or T cells enriched from blood (not recorded which). This receptor was taken from a woman in her 40s with acute COVID-19. Here the CDR3 reads CASGLAPGGRQYF. CDR3 nucleotide sequence: TGTGCTAGTGGTTTGGCCCCGGGGGGGCGTCAGTACTTC.